The T cell receptor (beta chain) described here comes from a study of cytomegalovirus exposure and HLA in healthy donors. Researchers ran the PCR with 60 Vbeta and 13 Jbeta primers. Libraries were prepared by immunoSEQ multiplex PCR; TCRdb keeps only in-frame clonotypes and omits some of them. The data hold 150,000 to 180,000 clones, with approximately 74% observed a single time. Sample: PBMCs. The source is a man between 25 and 39 years old in good health and CMV-seronegative.

The CDR3 sequence is CASNRGGVDRQFF. CDR3 nucleotides: TGTGCCAGCAACAGGGGGGGGGTCGACCGGCAGTTCTTC. V and J are TRBV7-9 and TRBJ2-1; D perhaps matches TRBD1 (8 bases). CDR1 is SEHNR, CDR2 FQNEAQ, per germline (reference sequence). The CDR3 covers 13 residues. The ends were cut back, 7 bases at V and 12 bases at J, with 19 bases in the middle.